This T cell receptor beta chain was identified in a study of blood T cells in healthy people across ages. General observations from the study: Roughly linearly, TCR beta diversity per million T cells fell as age increased. Using unsorted PBMCs precluded a conclusive naive versus antigen-experienced comparison.

This clonotype was found a few times. Its matching antigen is unknown. A second 7 to 11 cycle PCR used barcoded and J-beta primers. MiXCR, applied by TCRdb to the 5' RACE reads, yields one record per CDR3 protein. The sample lists about 800,000 distinct CDR3 sequences; 25% were seen once. V shed 4 bases, J shed 4 bases, and the junction held 8 bases outside the gene matches. The V gene's germline CDR1 is SGDLS and CDR2 YYNGEE. The length of the CDR3 is 15 residues. These sequences were also reported in another study, on T cells of mothers and their children. Turning to that study: Samples were provided by three healthy Caucasian mothers and their six children. Thymic selection shapes TCR recombination output similarly in related and unrelated pairs.

V gene TRBV9 combines with J gene TRBJ2-7, with 10 bases that match TRBD1. The TCR originated in a boy between 10 and 17 years old in good health. The sample comprised blood. In nucleotides, the CDR3 is TGTGCCAGCAGCCCGGGACAGGGGTTTGGTTACGAGCAGTACTTC. Translation: CASSPGQGFGYEQYF.